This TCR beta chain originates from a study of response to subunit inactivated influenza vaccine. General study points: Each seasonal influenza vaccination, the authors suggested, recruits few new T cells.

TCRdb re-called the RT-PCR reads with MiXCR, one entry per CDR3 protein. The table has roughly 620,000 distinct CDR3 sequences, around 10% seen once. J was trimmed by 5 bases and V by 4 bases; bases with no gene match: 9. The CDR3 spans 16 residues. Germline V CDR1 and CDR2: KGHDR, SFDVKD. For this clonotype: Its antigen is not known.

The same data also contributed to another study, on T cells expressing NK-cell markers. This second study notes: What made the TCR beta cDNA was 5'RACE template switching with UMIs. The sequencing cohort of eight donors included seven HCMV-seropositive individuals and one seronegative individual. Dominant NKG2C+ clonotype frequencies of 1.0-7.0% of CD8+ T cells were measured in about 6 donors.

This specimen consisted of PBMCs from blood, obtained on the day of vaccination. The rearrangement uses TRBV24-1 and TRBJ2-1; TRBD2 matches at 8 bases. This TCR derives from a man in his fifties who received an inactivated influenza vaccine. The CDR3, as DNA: TGTGCCACCAGTGACGTTAAGCGGGAGATGGACAATGAGCAGTTCTTC. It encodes CATSDVKREMDNEQFF.